A single sample gave rise to the 3 T cell receptor beta chains below, sequenced in a study of blood T cell repertoires in COVID-19. The data were produced by immunoSEQ multiplex PCR, yet TCRdb's version contains in-frame clones alone and is incomplete. The sample holds about 410,000 clones, roughly 90% seen once. Sequencing was carried out using peripheral blood. The receptor set was obtained from a woman aged 40 to 50 with COVID-19, enrolled during active disease.

The chain has TRBV11-2 and TRBJ1-1; D is unresolved. CDR3 length equals 12 residues. Germline loops: CDR1 SGHAT, CDR2 FQNNGV. Between the trimmed V and J ends, which lost 3 bases and 2 bases, there was a span of 4 bases. CDR3 nucleotide sequence: TGTGCCAGCAGCTTTTTAAACACTGAAGCTTTCTTT. Translating gives CASSFLNTEAFF.

The genes are TRBV28 and TRBJ1-5, with 8 bases matching TRBD1. In germline, CDR1 is MDHEN, CDR2 SYDVKM. With 5 bases clipped from V and 1 base from J, the junction kept 4 bases outside the gene matches. The CDR3 spans 15 residues. As DNA, the CDR3 is TGTGCCAGCAGTCAACAGGGGGTGAGCAATCAGCCCCAGCATTTT. Protein product: CASSQQGVSNQPQHF.

The chain employs TRBV7-6 and TRBJ2-5; TRBD2 aligns across 9 bases. The V gene end was trimmed by 0 bases and the J gene end by 1 base; junction bases not matched to a gene: 0. Per the germline V gene, CDR1 is SGHVS and CDR2 is FNYEAQ. CDR3 size: 15 residues. CDR3 loop: CASSLATSGQETQYF. The DNA for the CDR3 is TGTGCCAGCAGCTTAGCGACTAGCGGCCAAGAGACCCAGTACTTC.